The 32 T cell receptor beta chains given below trace back to one sample, sequenced in a study of human T cells and chemical hapten exposure. Time point given: patch test 1, 2 weeks after DPC sensitization. Treatment indicated: therapeutic diphenylcyclopropenone sensitization with weekly scalp DPC. TCRdb fed the RACE reads into MiXCR, producing one record per CDR3 protein. The sample has about 74,000 distinct CDR3 sequences; approximately 35% are singletons. The sequencing here drew on whole blood, taken in connection with sensitization to the hapten diphenylcyclopropenone (DPC). These receptors all come from a man aged 35-49 years with alopecia areata. Some clones in this sample may be carry-over from other donors' samples.

The genes are TRBV20-1 and TRBJ1-4, with TRBD1 matching 7 bases. Germline CDR1 is DFQATT and CDR2 is SNEGSKA (reference sequence). CDR3 length: 12 amino acids. Germline trimming cut 6 bases from V and 5 bases from J; bases unmatched to any gene: 3. The CDR3 is CSARDRNEKLFF. CDR3 nucleotides: TGCAGTGCGCGGGACAGAAATGAAAAACTGTTTTTT.

The rearrangement links TRBV12-3 or TRBV12-4 to TRBJ2-3, with unresolved D. Trimming pared 0 bases from V and 6 bases from J, leaving 7 bases between. This CDR3 is 13 amino acids long. The CDR3 region is CASSLAGFDTQYF. The CDR3 coding sequence is TGTGCCAGCAGTTTAGCCGGGTTCGATACGCAGTATTTT.

This chain connects TRBV20-1 to TRBJ1-5; D not certain. Germline V lookup: CDR1 DFQATT, CDR2 SNEGSKA (reference sequence). The V end lost 6 bases, the J end lost 1 base, and 10 bases lay between the germline ends. The length of the CDR3 is 13 residues. CDR3 protein: CSAVRLSNQPQHF. The CDR3 DNA reads TGCAGTGCGGTACGGTTGAGCAATCAGCCCCAGCATTTT.

The J gene is TRBJ1-5, the V gene TRBV12-3 or TRBV12-4; no reliable D call. This CDR3 contains 15 residues. With 3 bases removed from V and 3 bases from J, the gap between germline ends came to 12 bases. As DNA, the CDR3 is TGTGCCAGCAGTTTCGGGGTTTTCGACAATCAGCCCCAGCATTTT. Translated: CASSFGVFDNQPQHF.

J is TRBJ2-2 and V is TRBV4-2; TRBD2 aligns across 12 bases. Germline V gene sequence: CDR1 LGHNA, CDR2 YNFKEQ. With 1 base clipped from V and 4 bases from J, the junction kept 10 bases outside the gene matches. The CDR3 length is 19 residues. In DNA, the CDR3 is TGTGCCAGCAGCCAAGGGACTCTCGGACTAGCGGGGCCCACCGGGGAGCTGTTTTTT. It specifies CASSQGTLGLAGPTGELFF.

The genes are TRBV6-5 and TRBJ2-6; tentative D call: TRBD1 (5 bases). Per germline, CDR1 MNHEY and CDR2 SVGAGI. Trimming removed 0 bases from V and 5 bases from J, with 20 bases in between. The CDR3 consists of 19 residues. The CDR3 loop is CASSYSPLRQPIWANVLTF. The DNA for the CDR3 is TGTGCCAGCAGTTACTCGCCCCTCCGACAGCCGATCTGGGCCAACGTCCTGACTTTC.

Worth noting for this clonotype: A read error may account for a junction end that differs from germline. The chain couples TRBV15 to TRBJ1-2, with D possibly TRBD1 on 6 matching bases. CDR1 is LNHNV, CDR2 YYDKDF, per germline (reference sequence). CDR3 length equals 13 residues. The CDR3 is CATQSRGGAEYFF. CDR3 sequence (DNA): TGTGCCACCCAGTCCCGTGGGGGCGCGGAATACTTCTTC.

This clonotype was counted only a few times. The rearrangement uses TRBV12-3 or TRBV12-4 and TRBJ2-6; D possibly matches TRBD1 or TRBD2 (6 bases each). CDR3 length equals 18 residues. Trimming removed 5 bases at V and 3 bases at J, with 20 bases between. The CDR3 is CASSPNLGGPIGANVLTF. The DNA of the CDR3 is TGTGCCAGCAGTCCCAATCTAGGGGGGCCCATTGGGGCCAACGTCCTGACTTTC.

Notes on this clonotype: At one boundary the junction diverges from the germline segment, which might be a read error. This CDR3 reads CASSLSDSETFF. In DNA, the CDR3 is TGTGCCAGCAGTTTATCCGACAGTGAAACTTTCTTT. The chain joins TRBV28 to TRBJ1-1; perhaps TRBD1 as D (5 bases). This CDR3 is 12 amino acids long. Germline V gives CDR1 MDHEN, CDR2 SYDVKM. The full variable domain, its missing parts supplied by reference TRBV28 and TRBJ1-1, is DVKVTQSSRYLVKRTGEKVFLECVQDMDHENMFWYRQDPGLGLRLIYFSYDVKMKEKGDIPEGYSVSREKKERFSLILESASTNQTSMYLCASSLSDSETFFGQGTRLTVV.

This clonotype was counted only a few times. The J gene is TRBJ1-1, the V gene TRBV7-2; no clear D. Between the trimmed V and J ends, which lost 3 bases and 6 bases, there was a span of 11 bases. The V gene's germline CDR1 is SGHTA and CDR2 FQGNSA. CDR3 length equals 13 residues. The CDR3 reads CASSLRLPPEAFF. For the CDR3, the DNA is TGTGCCAGCAGCTTGAGGCTCCCTCCTGAAGCTTTCTTT.

There are a few counts of this clonotype. CDR3 nucleotides: TGTGCCATACGACTAGCGGGAGGGGCCGGGGAGCTGTTTTTT. It codes for CAIRLAGGAGELFF. The V gene is TRBV7-8, the J gene TRBJ2-2, with 14 bases fitting TRBD2. Germline V lookup: CDR1 SGHVS, CDR2 FQNEAQ. The CDR3 has 14 amino acids. V shed 10 bases and J 6 bases; nucleotides not matched to a gene: 4. Full variable domain (rest looked up from reference TRBV7-8 and TRBJ2-2): GAGVSQSPRYKVAKRGQDVALRCDPISGHVSLFWYQQALGQGPEFLTYFQNEAQLDKSGLPSDRFFAERPEGSVSTLKIQRTQQEDSAVYLCAIRLAGGAGELFFGEGSRLTVL.

This clonotype was observed a handful of times. The CDR3 DNA sequence: TGCAGCGCCACGACAGGCTCTAGCACAGATACGCAGTATTTT. Translation: CSATTGSSTDTQYF. The gene calls are TRBV29-1 and TRBJ2-3; D is possibly TRBD1 (6 bases). Per germline, CDR1 SQVTM and CDR2 ANQGSEA. This CDR3 has 14 amino acids. Trimming took 7 bases from V and 0 from J, leaving 14 bases between them.

The chain combines TRBV10-3 with TRBJ1-1, with TRBD1 as a possible D gene (5 bases). Germline CDR1 reads ENHRY; CDR2 reads SYGVKD. This CDR3 contains 14 residues. V lost 8 bases, J lost 1 base, and 14 bases lay in between. CDR3 sequence: CAIGAGFQNTEAFF. As DNA, the CDR3 is TGTGCCATCGGGGCGGGGTTCCAGAACACTGAAGCTTTCTTT.

V gene TRBV5-4 combines with J gene TRBJ2-3, with a weak D call TRBD1 (5 bases). Germline V lookup: CDR1 SGHNT, CDR2 YYREEE (reference sequence). The CDR3 loop spans 15 amino acids. The V and J ends lost 0 bases and 0 bases respectively, with 8 bases between them. In DNA, the CDR3 is TGTGCCAGCAGCTTGGTGACAGCCAGCACAGATACGCAGTATTTT. This sequence encodes CASSLVTASTDTQYF.

This clonotype appeared a single time. The chain uses TRBV29-1 and TRBJ2-3; 13 bases agree with TRBD2. The CDR3 covers 15 residues. V was pared by 7 bases and J by 4 bases, with 8 bases of the junction left unmatched. The germline V gene has CDR1 SQVTM and CDR2 ANQGSEA. In DNA form, the CDR3 reads TGCAGCGGAACACTAGCGGGAGGGAGCGCAGATACGCAGTATTTT. Translating it yields CSGTLAGGSADTQYF.

V and J are TRBV28 and TRBJ2-7; D uncertain. Germline V CDR1 and CDR2: MDHEN, SYDVKM. The V gene lost 6 bases and the J gene lost 2 bases, with 5 bases spanning the gap. This CDR3 is built from 11 residues. The CDR3 protein is CASRAPYEQYF. CDR3 DNA: TGTGCCAGCAGGGCCCCCTACGAGCAGTACTTC.

The chain employs TRBV7-2 and TRBJ2-1; 9 nucleotides line up with TRBD2. The V and J ends lost 4 bases and 7 bases, in that order; junction bases with no gene match: 8. Germline V gives CDR1 SGHTA, CDR2 FQGNSA. The CDR3 runs 15 residues. CDR3 region: CASSYGGRAVNEQFF. The CDR3 region has the DNA TGTGCCAGCAGCTATGGCGGGAGGGCCGTAAATGAGCAGTTCTTC.

The chain couples TRBV5-1 to TRBJ2-7, with D possibly being TRBD1 or TRBD2 (7 bases each). Per the germline V gene, CDR1 is SGHRS and CDR2 is YFSETQ. Trimming took 0 bases from V and 1 from J, leaving 20 bases between them. The CDR3 covers 18 residues. The CDR3 nucleotides read TGCGCCAGCAGCTTGGGACAGGGAAGCGGGAAGGCTTCCTACGAGCAGTACTTC. Amino acids: CASSLGQGSGKASYEQYF.

The chain employs TRBV19 and TRBJ2-1; no clear D. The germline V gene encodes CDR1 LNHDA and CDR2 SQIVND (reference sequence). This CDR3 is built from 11 residues. The V end lost 8 bases, the J end lost 4 bases, and 6 bases lay between the germline ends. The CDR3 nucleotides read TGTGCCAGTGACGGTTACAATGAGCAGTTCTTC. Translating it yields CASDGYNEQFF.

This chain joins TRBV7-2 and TRBJ2-3, with D perhaps TRBD1 or TRBD2 (5 bases each). With 8 bases removed from V and 6 bases from J, the gap between germline ends came to 18 bases. CDR3 length: 14 residues. Germline lookup yields CDR1 SGHTA and CDR2 FQGNSA. The CDR3 sequence: CASLRDGVQDTQYF. DNA of the CDR3: TGTGCCAGCCTCCGGGACGGCGTCCAGGATACGCAGTATTTT. The variable domain in full, completed from reference TRBV7-2 and TRBJ2-3, reads GAGVSQSPSNKVTEKGKDVELRCDPISGHTALYWYRQSLGQGLEFLIYFQGNSAPDKSGLPSDRFSAERTGGSVSTLTIQRTQQEDSAVYLCASLRDGVQDTQYFGPGTRLTVL.

This rearrangement joins TRBV20-1 to TRBJ2-5; 11 bases fit TRBD2. In germline, CDR1 is DFQATT, CDR2 SNEGSKA (reference sequence). This CDR3 spans 15 amino acids. The V gene end was trimmed by 3 bases and the J gene end by 4 bases; junction bases not matched to a gene: 7. The CDR3 region has the DNA TGCAGTGCTAGGTCTACTAGCGGGAGCGGAGAGACCCAGTACTTC. Translating it yields CSARSTSGSGETQYF.

The rearrangement links TRBV20-1 to TRBJ2-3; D may correspond to TRBD1 or TRBD2 (5 bases each). V lost 0 bases to trimming and J lost 3 bases, with 19 bases between them. Germline V gene sequence: CDR1 DFQATT, CDR2 SNEGSKA (reference sequence). The CDR3 is 17 residues long. The CDR3 here is CSARENPTGPLTDTQYF. The CDR3 nucleotides read TGCAGTGCTAGAGAGAACCCGACGGGGCCACTTACAGATACGCAGTATTTT.

This clonotype came up a few times. The chain uses TRBV6-5 and TRBJ1-2; D is unclear. CDR1 is MNHEY, CDR2 SVGAGI, per germline. The CDR3 runs 14 residues. Trimming shortened V by 5 bases and J by 4 bases, and 14 bases separated the two germline ends. CDR3 residues: CASSPQTVSYGYTF. CDR3 sequence (DNA): TGTGCCAGCAGTCCACAGACCGTCTCCTATGGCTACACCTTC.

This clonotype was counted between two and nine times. The chain combines TRBV6-2 or TRBV6-3 with TRBJ1-3; D is unclear. V lost 6 bases and J 2 bases, leaving 11 bases between the germline ends. Germline CDR1 and CDR2: MNHEY and SVGEGT. This CDR3 region has 14 residues. The CDR3 coding sequence is TGTGCCAGCAGAAGCCTTTTACCTGGAAACACCATATATTTT. It is translated as CASRSLLPGNTIYF.

The genes are TRBV15 and TRBJ2-5, with TRBD2 matching 9 bases. The J segment lost 7 bases and the V segment lost 0 bases, leaving 15 bases of the junction unmatched. The CDR3 covers 18 residues. Germline V gene lookup returns CDR1 LNHNV and CDR2 YYDKDF (reference sequence). CDR3 sequence (DNA): TGTGCCACCAGCAGAGATTCTCTAGCGGGGAATCCGTTCGGGACCCAGTACTTC. Translation gives CATSRDSLAGNPFGTQYF.

This sequence joins TRBV12-3 or TRBV12-4 and TRBJ1-1; D remains ambiguous. The CDR3 is made up of 16 amino acids. V lost 3 bases and J lost 1, with 15 bases in between. The CDR3 sequence: CASSFRTVATNTEAFF. CDR3 DNA: TGTGCCAGCAGTTTCCGAACAGTTGCGACGAACACTGAAGCTTTCTTT.

The chain recombines TRBV12-3 or TRBV12-4 with TRBJ2-2; D is ambiguous. The V end was cut by 6 bases, the J end by 4 bases, with 9 bases between. The CDR3 contains 13 residues. The chain's CDR3 is CASSSSATGELFF. The CDR3 coding sequence is TGTGCCAGCAGCAGCTCGGCCACCGGGGAGCTGTTTTTT.

The V and J genes are TRBV11-2 and TRBJ2-3; 8 positions agree with TRBD2. Germline assignment: CDR1 SGHAT and CDR2 FQNNGV. J was trimmed by 4 bases and V by 4 bases; bases with no gene match: 4. The CDR3 consists of 14 residues. The CDR3 region is CASSYSGSPDTQYF. CDR3 bases: TGTGCCAGCAGCTACAGCGGGAGCCCAGATACGCAGTATTTT.

This clonotype was detected only a few times. The rearrangement links TRBV9 to TRBJ1-1, with D unclear. The length of the CDR3 is 15 residues. The germline V gene encodes CDR1 SGDLS and CDR2 YYNGEE. Trimming shortened V by 0 bases and J by 6 bases, and 15 bases separated the two germline ends. The CDR3 bases are TGTGCCAGCAGCGTAGATCCGGATGTATACGCTGAAGCTTTCTTT. This codes for CASSVDPDVYAEAFF.

This clonotype was detected a few times. The chain is built from TRBV20-1 and TRBJ1-6; TRBD1 might be the D (5 bases). Germline CDR1 reads DFQATT; CDR2 reads SNEGSKA (reference sequence). The CDR3 length is 14 residues. Trimming stripped 1 base from V and 6 bases from J, with 10 bases between. The CDR3 coding sequence is TGCAGTGCTAGAGGGGCCAGGGTTAATTCACCCCTCCACTTT. Its protein is CSARGARVNSPLHF.

This clonotype was found a few times. The J gene is TRBJ2-1, the V gene TRBV25-1; 9 nucleotides match TRBD1. V lost 2 bases and J lost 6; bases outside the gene matches: 5. Germline CDR1 is MGHDK and CDR2 is SYGVNS. CDR3 size: 15 residues. The CDR3 DNA reads as TGTGCCAGCAGTGAAAAACAGGGGGCTAGCAATGAGCAGTTCTTC. Its protein is CASSEKQGASNEQFF.

The chain links TRBV6-5 to TRBJ2-2, with 7 bases that match TRBD2. The germline gives CDR1 MNHEY, CDR2 SVGAGI. The CDR3 spans 11 residues. V shed 8 bases and J 7 bases; nucleotides not matched to a gene: 1. For the CDR3, the DNA is TGTGCCAGCGGGAGGGGCGGGGAGCTGTTTTTT. It codes for CASGRGGELFF.